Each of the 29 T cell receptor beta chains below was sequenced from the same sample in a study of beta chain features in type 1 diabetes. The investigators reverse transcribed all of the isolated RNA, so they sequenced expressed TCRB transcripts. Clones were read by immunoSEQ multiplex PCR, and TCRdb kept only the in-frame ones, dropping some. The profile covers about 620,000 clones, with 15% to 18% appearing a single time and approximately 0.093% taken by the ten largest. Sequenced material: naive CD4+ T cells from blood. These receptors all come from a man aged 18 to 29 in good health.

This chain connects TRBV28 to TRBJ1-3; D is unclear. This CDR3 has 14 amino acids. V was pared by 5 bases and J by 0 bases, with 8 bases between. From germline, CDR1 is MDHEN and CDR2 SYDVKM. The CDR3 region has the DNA TGTGCCAGCAGTCTCAGGATCTCTGGAAACACCATATATTTT. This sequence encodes CASSLRISGNTIYF.

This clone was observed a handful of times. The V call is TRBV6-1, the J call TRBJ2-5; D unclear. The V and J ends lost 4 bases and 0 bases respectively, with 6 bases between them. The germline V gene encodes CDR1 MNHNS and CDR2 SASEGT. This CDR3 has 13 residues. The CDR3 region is CASSASYQETQYF. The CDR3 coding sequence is TGTGCCAGCAGTGCCAGTTACCAAGAGACCCAGTACTTC.

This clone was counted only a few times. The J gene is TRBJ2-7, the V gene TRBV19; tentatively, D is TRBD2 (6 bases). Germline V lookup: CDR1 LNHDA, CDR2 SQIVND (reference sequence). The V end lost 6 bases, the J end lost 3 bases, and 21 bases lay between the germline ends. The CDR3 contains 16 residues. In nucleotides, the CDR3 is TGTGCCAGTAGGCCGAAACCGGGACTTATTTTCTACGAGCAGTACTTC. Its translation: CASRPKPGLIFYEQYF. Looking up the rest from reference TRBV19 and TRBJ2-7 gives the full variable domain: DGGITQSPKYLFRKEGQNVTLSCEQNLNHDAMYWYRQDPGQGLRLIYYSQIVNDFQKGDIAEGYSVSREKKESFPLTVTSAQKNPTAFYLCASRPKPGLIFYEQYFGPGTRLTVT.

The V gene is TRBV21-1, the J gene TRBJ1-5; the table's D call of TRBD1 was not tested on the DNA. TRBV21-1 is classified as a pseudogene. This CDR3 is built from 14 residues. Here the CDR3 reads CASRGTGPFRPQHF. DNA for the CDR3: TGTGCCAGCAGGGGCACAGGGCCGTTTCGGCCCCAGCATTTT.

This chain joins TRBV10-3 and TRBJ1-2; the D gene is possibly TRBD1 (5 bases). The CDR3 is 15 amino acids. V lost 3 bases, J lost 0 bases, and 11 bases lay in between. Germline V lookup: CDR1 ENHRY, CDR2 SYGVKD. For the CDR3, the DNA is TGTGCCATCAGTGAAAGAGGGGATACTAACTATGGCTACACCTTC. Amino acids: CAISERGDTNYGYTF.

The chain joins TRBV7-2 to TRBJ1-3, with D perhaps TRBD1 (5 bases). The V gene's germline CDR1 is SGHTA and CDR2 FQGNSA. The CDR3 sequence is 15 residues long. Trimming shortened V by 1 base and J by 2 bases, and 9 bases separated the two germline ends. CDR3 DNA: TGTGCCAGCAGCTTAGGAGGGACGGCTGGAAACACCATATATTTT. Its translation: CASSLGGTAGNTIYF.

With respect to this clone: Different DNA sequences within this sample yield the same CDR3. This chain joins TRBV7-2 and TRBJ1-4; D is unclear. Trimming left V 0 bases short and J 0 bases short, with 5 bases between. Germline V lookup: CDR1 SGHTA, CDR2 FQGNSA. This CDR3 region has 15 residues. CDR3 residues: CASSLAGATNEKLFF. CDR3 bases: TGTGCCAGCAGCTTAGCGGGAGCAACTAATGAAAAACTGTTTTTT.

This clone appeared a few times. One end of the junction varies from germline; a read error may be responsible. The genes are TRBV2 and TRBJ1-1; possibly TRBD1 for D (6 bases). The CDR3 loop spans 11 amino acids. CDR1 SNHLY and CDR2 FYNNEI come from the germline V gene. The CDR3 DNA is TGTGCCAGCAGTCAGGACAGCTTATTCCTCTTT. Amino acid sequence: CASSQDSLFLF.

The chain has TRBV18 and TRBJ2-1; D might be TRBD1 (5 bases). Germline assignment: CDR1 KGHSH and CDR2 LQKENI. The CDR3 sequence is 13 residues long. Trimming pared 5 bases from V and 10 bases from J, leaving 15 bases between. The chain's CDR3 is CASSADPRQEQFF. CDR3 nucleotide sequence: TGTGCCAGCTCAGCAGACCCCCGACAGGAGCAGTTCTTC.

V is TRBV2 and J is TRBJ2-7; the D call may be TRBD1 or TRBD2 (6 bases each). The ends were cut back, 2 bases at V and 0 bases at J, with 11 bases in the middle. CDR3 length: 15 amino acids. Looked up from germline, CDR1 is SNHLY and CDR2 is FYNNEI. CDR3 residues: CASSEIGGLSYEQYF. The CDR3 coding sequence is TGTGCCAGCAGTGAAATCGGGGGCCTCTCCTACGAGCAGTACTTC.

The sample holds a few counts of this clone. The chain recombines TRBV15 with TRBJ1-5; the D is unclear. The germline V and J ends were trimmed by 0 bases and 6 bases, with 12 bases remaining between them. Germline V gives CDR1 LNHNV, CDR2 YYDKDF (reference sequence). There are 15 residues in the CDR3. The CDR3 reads CATSRDPSTGQPQHF. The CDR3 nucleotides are TGTGCCACCAGCAGAGATCCGTCCACCGGTCAGCCCCAGCATTTT.

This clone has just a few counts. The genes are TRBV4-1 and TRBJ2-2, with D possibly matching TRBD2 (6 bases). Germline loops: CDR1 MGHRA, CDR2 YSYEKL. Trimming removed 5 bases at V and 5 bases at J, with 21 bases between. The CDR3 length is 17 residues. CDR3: CASSKISPARGTGELFF. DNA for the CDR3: TGCGCCAGCAGCAAGATCTCCCCGGCTCGGGGGACCGGGGAGCTGTTTTTT.

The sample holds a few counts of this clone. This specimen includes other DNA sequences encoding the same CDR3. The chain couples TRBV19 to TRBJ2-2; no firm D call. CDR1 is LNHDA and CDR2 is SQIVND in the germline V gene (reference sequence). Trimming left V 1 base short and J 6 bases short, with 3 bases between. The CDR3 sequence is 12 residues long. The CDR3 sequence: CASSIVAGELFF. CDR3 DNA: TGTGCCAGTAGTATAGTAGCCGGGGAGCTGTTTTTT.

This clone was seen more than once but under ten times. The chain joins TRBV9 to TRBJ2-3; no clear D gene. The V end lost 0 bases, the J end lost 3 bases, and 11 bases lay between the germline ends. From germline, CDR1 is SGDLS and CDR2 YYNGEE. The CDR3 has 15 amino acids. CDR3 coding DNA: TGTGCCAGCAGCGTAGTGCCGTTTGCGACAGATACGCAGTATTTT. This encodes CASSVVPFATDTQYF.

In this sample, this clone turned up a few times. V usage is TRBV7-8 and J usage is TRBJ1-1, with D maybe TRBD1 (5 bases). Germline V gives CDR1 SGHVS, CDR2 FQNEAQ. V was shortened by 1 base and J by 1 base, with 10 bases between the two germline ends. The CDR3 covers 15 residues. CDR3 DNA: TGTGCCAGCAGCTTAGAGGGGCGGAGGAACACTGAAGCTTTCTTT. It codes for CASSLEGRRNTEAFF.

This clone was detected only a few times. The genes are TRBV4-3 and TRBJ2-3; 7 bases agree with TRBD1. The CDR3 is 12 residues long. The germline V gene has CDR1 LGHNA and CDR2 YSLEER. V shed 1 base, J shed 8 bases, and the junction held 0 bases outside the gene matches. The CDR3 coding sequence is TGCGCCAGCAGCCAAGGACAGGGTACGCAGTATTTT. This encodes CASSQGQGTQYF.

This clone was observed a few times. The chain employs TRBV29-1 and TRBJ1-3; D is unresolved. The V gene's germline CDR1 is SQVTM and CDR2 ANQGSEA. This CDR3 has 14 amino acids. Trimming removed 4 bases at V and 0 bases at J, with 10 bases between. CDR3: CSVVIRSSGNTIYF. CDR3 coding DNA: TGCAGCGTTGTGATCAGAAGCTCTGGAAACACCATATATTTT.

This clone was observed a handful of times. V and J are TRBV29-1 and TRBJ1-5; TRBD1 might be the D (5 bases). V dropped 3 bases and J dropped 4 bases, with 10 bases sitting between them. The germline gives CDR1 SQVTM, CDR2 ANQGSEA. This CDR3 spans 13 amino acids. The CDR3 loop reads CSVDTGANQPQHF. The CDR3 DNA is TGCAGCGTTGATACCGGGGCAAATCAGCCCCAGCATTTT.

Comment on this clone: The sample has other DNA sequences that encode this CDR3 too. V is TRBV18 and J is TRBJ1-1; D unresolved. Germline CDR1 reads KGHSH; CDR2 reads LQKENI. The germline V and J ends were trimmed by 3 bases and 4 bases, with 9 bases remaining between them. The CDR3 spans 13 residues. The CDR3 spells CASSPGRGTEAFF. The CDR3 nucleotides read TGTGCCAGCTCACCCGGCCGTGGCACTGAAGCTTTCTTT.

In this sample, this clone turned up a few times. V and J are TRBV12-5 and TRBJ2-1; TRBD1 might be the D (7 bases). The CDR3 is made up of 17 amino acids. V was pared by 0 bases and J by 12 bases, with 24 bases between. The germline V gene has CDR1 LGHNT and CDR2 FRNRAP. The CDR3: CASGLVLGGRQGHLQFF. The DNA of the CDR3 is TGTGCTAGTGGTTTGGTACTTGGGGGGCGACAGGGCCATCTGCAGTTCTTC. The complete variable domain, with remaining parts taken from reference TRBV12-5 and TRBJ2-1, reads DARVTQTPRHKVTEMGQEVTMRCQPILGHNTVFWYRQTMMQGLELLAYFRNRAPLDDSGMPKDRFSAEMPDATLATLKIQPSEPRDSAVYFCASGLVLGGRQGHLQFFGPGTRLTVL.

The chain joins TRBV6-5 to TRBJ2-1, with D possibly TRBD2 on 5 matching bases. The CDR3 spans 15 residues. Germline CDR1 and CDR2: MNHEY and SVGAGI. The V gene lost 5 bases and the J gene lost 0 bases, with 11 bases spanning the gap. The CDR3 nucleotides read TGTGCCAGCAGTCGGCCCGACTACTCCTACAATGAGCAGTTCTTC. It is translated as CASSRPDYSYNEQFF.

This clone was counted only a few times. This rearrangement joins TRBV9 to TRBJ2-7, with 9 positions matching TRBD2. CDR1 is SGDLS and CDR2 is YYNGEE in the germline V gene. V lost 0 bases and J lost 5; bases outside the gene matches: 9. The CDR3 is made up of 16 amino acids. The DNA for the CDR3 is TGTGCCAGCAGCGTAGGTGGCGGGAGGGCCCTCCACGAGCAGTACTTC. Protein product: CASSVGGGRALHEQYF.

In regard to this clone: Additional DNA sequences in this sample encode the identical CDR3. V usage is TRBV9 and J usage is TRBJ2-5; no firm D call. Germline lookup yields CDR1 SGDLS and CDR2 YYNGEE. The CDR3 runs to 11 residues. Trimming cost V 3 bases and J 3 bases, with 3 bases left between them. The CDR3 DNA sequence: TGTGCCAGCAGCGCGAAAGAGACCCAGTACTTC. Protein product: CASSAKETQYF.

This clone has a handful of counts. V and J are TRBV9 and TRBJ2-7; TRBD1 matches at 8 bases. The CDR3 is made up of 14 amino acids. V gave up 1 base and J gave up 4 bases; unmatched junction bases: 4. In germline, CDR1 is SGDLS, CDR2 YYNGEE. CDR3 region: CASSVRQGAYEQYF. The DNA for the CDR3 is TGTGCCAGCAGCGTACGGCAGGGGGCTTACGAGCAGTACTTC.

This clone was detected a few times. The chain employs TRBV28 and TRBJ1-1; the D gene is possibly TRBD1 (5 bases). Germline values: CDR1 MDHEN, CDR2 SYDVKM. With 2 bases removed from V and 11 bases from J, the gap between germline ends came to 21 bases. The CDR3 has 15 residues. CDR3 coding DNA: TGTGCCAGCAGTTTAGACGGGGCGATAGGGTTATTGGCTTTCTTT. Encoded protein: CASSLDGAIGLLAFF.

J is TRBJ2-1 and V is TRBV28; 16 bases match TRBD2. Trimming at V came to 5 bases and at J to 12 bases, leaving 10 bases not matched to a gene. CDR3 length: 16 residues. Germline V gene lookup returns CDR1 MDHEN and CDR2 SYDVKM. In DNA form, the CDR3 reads TGTGCCAGCAGTGCCCCGGGACTAGCGGGAGGGTATGCGCAGTTCTTC. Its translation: CASSAPGLAGGYAQFF.

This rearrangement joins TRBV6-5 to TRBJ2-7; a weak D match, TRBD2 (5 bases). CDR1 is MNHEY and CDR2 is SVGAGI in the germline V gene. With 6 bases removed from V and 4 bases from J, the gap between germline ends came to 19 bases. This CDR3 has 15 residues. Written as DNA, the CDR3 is TGTGCCAGCAGCCTATCCGACCGGGGAAGATACGAGCAGTACTTC. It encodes CASSLSDRGRYEQYF.

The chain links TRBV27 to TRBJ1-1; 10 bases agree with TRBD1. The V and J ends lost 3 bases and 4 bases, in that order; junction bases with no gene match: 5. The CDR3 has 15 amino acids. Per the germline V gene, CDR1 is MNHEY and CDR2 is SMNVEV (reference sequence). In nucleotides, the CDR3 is TGTGCCAGCAGTTTGACAGGGGGCTTGACCACTGAAGCTTTCTTT. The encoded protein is CASSLTGGLTTEAFF.

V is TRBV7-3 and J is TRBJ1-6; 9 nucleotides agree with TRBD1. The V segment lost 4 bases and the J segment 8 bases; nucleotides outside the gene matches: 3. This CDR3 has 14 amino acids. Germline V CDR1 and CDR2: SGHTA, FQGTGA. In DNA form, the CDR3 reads TGTGCCAGCAGCTCGGACAGGGGATATTCACCCCTCCACTTT. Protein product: CASSSDRGYSPLHF.